These T cell receptor beta chains were read from a single sample in a study of blood T cell repertoires in COVID-19. Some clones are missing from TCRdb's copy, which holds only in-frame ones; the method was immunoSEQ multiplex PCR. The sample records about 190,000 clones, roughly 80% being singletons. The specimen sequenced was peripheral blood. Every receptor here comes from a woman in her sixties with COVID-19, enrolled during active disease. Each CDR3 is given with its conserved first and last residue. The order of the fields is D gene, clone size, J gene, CDR3 length, V gene, CDR3 protein, CDR3 DNA. A D gene is named only where the DNA matches it firmly. Rows give clone size only sometimes, using once, few, many, or a class for an expanded clone.

D gene: NA; clone size: once; J gene: TRBJ2-5; CDR3 length: 16; V gene: TRBV6-5; CDR3 protein: CASSYSIRAIQETQYF; CDR3 DNA: TGTGCCAGCAGTTATAGTATCCGAGCCATTCAAGAGACCCAGTACTTC
D gene: NA; clone size: NA; J gene: TRBJ1-1; CDR3 length: 13; V gene: TRBV25-1; CDR3 protein: CASSVTYNTEAFF; CDR3 DNA: TGTGCCAGCAGTGTGACATACAACACTGAAGCTTTCTTT
D gene: NA; clone size: once; J gene: TRBJ2-1; CDR3 length: 12; V gene: TRBV6-2/TRBV6-3; CDR3 protein: CASSRRGAMQFF; CDR3 DNA: TGTGCCAGCAGCAGACGGGGAGCCATGCAGTTCTTC
D gene: NA; clone size: NA; J gene: TRBJ1-2; CDR3 length: 12; V gene: TRBV28; CDR3 protein: CASSPSPRGYTF; CDR3 DNA: TGTGCCAGCAGTCCCTCCCCGAGGGGCTACACCTTC
D gene: NA; clone size: NA; J gene: TRBJ1-2; CDR3 length: 14; V gene: TRBV3-1/TRBV3-2; CDR3 protein: CASSLPGQRDGYTF; CDR3 DNA: TGTGCCAGCAGTCTCCCGGGACAAAGAGATGGCTACACCTTC
D gene: NA; clone size: few; J gene: TRBJ1-1; CDR3 length: 13; V gene: TRBV6-2/TRBV6-3; CDR3 protein: CASSWSREVEAFF; CDR3 DNA: TGTGCCAGCAGTTGGTCCCGTGAGGTGGAAGCTTTCTTT
D gene: TRBD1; clone size: NA; J gene: TRBJ1-6; CDR3 length: 15; V gene: TRBV6-5; CDR3 protein: CASHRGRFRNSPLHF; CDR3 DNA: TGTGCCAGCCACAGGGGGAGGTTCCGGAATTCACCCCTCCACTTT
D gene: TRBD2; clone size: NA; J gene: TRBJ2-3; CDR3 length: 14; V gene: TRBV30; CDR3 protein: CAWSVGGGTDTQYF; CDR3 DNA: TGTGCCTGGAGTGTGGGGGGGGGCACAGATACGCAGTATTTT
D gene: TRBD2; clone size: NA; J gene: TRBJ2-3; CDR3 length: 15; V gene: TRBV28; CDR3 protein: CASSMTSGREETQYF; CDR3 DNA: TGTGCCAGCAGTATGACTAGCGGGAGGGAGGAGACGCAGTATTTT
D gene: TRBD1; clone size: few; J gene: TRBJ1-2; CDR3 length: 12; V gene: TRBV30; CDR3 protein: CARHQGGSGYTF; CDR3 DNA: TGTGCCCGCCACCAGGGGGGTTCTGGCTACACCTTC
D gene: TRBD1; clone size: NA; J gene: TRBJ2-3; CDR3 length: 16; V gene: TRBV5-6; CDR3 protein: CASSRRDRGATDTQYF; CDR3 DNA: TGTGCCAGCAGCCGTAGGGACAGGGGAGCGACAGATACGCAGTATTTT
D gene: TRBD1; clone size: few; J gene: TRBJ1-1; CDR3 length: 16; V gene: TRBV7-9; CDR3 protein: CASSLALAGGRSEAFF; CDR3 DNA: TGTGCCAGCAGCTTAGCGCTGGCAGGGGGAAGATCTGAAGCTTTCTTT
D gene: TRBD2; clone size: once; J gene: TRBJ2-3; CDR3 length: 15; V gene: TRBV7-2; CDR3 protein: CASSDQPGLANTQYF; CDR3 DNA: TGTGCCAGCAGCGACCAACCGGGACTAGCAAATACGCAGTATTTT